This T cell receptor (beta chain) came from a study of blood T cell repertoires in COVID-19. Study details: Specimens from acute and convalescent COVID-19 originated in the United States, Italy and Spain.

In the authors' workflow: Nucleated cell number was recorded as an estimate derived from reference gene primer amplification. The table came from immunoSEQ multiplex PCR; TCRdb's copy has only in-frame clones and leaves some out. The V and J calls and clone size come from that table; D and trimming were worked out from the DNA. The sample contains about 320,000 clones, 90% of which appear only once. Participants had their cohort set by participant-reported clinical history. Exposed enrollees encountered a COVID-19 case at some point within 2 weeks before study entry. V shed 3 bases, J shed 7 bases, and the junction held 10 bases outside the gene matches. The CDR3 is 16 amino acids. Germline lookup yields CDR1 SGHRS and CDR2 YFSETQ.

The receptor was isolated from a woman in her 30s who had been exposed to COVID-19. Sequencing was carried out using PBMCs or T cells enriched from blood (not recorded which). V is TRBV5-1 and J is TRBJ1-6; 7 bases map to TRBD1. CDR3 amino acids: CASSWRPRDRNSPLHF. The CDR3 DNA sequence: TGCGCCAGCAGCTGGAGACCCCGGGACAGAAATTCACCCCTCCACTTT.